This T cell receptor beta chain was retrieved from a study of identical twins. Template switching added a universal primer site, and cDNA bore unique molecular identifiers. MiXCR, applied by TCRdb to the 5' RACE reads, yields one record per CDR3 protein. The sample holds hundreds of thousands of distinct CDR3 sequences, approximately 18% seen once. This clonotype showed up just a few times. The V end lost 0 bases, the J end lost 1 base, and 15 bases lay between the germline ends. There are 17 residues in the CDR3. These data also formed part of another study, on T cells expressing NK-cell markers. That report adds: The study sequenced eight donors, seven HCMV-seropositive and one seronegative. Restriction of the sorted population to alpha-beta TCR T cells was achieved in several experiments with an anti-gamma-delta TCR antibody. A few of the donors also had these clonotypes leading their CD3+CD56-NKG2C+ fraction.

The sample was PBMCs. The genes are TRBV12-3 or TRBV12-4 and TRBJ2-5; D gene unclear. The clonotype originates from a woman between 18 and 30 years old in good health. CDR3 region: CASSLALMWFGQETQYF. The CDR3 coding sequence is TGTGCCAGCAGTTTAGCGCTAATGTGGTTTGGCCAAGAGACCCAGTACTTC.